The following is a T cell receptor (beta chain) sequence with its context. These data are taken from a study of blood T cell repertoires in COVID-19. The wider study: Donors in the United States, Italy and Spain gave samples during acute or convalescent COVID-19.

TCRdb keeps only in-frame clones here, not all; method: immunoSEQ multiplex PCR. The sample holds 200,000 or so clones, roughly 84% seen once. CDR3 length: 14 amino acids. Looked up from germline, CDR1 is SGHTA and CDR2 is FQGNSA. V dropped 1 base and J dropped 5 bases, with 11 bases sitting between them. V usage is TRBV7-2 and J usage is TRBJ1-2; possible D gene TRBD1, 6 bases. Sequencing was performed on peripheral blood. The sequence came from a human donor in a cohort sampled during active COVID-19. CDR3 sequence: CASSLVIQGYGYTF. In DNA form, the CDR3 reads TGTGCCAGCAGCTTAGTCATACAGGGATATGGCTACACCTTC.